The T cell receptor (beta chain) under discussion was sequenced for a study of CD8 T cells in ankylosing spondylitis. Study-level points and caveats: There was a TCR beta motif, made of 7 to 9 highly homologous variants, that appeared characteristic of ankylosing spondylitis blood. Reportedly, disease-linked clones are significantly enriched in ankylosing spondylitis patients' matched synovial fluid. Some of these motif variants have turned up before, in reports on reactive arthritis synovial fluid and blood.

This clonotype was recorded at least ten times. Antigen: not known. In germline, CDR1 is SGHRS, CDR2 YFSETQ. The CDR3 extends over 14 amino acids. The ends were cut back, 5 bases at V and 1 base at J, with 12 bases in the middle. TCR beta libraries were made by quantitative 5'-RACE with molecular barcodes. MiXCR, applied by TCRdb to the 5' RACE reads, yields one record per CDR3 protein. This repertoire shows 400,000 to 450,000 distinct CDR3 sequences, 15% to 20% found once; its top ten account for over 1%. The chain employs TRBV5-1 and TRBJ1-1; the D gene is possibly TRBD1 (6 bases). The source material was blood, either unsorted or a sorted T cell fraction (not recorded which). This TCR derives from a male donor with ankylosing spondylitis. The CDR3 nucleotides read TGCGCCAGCAGTTCGGGACACAAGAACACTGAAGCTTTCTTT. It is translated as CASSSGHKNTEAFF.